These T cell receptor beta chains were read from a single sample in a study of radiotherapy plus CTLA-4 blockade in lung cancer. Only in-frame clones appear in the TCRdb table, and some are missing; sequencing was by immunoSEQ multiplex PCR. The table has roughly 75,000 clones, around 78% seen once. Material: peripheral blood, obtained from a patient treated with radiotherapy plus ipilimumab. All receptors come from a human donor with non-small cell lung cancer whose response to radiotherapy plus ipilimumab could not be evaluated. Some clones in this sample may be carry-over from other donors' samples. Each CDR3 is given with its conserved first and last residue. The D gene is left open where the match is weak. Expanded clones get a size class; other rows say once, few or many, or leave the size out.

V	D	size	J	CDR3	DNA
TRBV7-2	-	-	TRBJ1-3	CASSPDSPGNTIYF	TGTGCCAGCAGCCCCGATAGTCCTGGAAACACCATATATTTT
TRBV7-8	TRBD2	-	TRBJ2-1	CASSFQASGNEQFF	TGTGCCAGCAGCTTTCAAGCTAGCGGCAATGAGCAGTTCTTC
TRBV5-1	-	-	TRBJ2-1	CASSFLIGGDSYNEQFF	TGCGCCAGCAGCTTCCTGATTGGCGGGGACTCCTACAATGAGCAGTTCTTC
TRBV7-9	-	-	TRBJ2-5	CASSQGSYQETQYF	TGTGCCAGCAGCCAGGGATCGTACCAAGAGACCCAGTACTTC
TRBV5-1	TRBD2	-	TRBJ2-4	CASSFGGAGGSKNIQYF	TGCGCCAGCAGCTTCGGGGGAGCGGGGGGGTCCAAAAACATTCAGTACTTC
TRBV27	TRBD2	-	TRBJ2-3	CATGGGTQYF	TGTGCCACCGGCGGGGGTACGCAGTATTTT
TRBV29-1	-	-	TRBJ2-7	CSARYPIGQHYEQYF	TGCAGCGCTCGGTACCCGATTGGACAGCACTACGAGCAGTACTTC
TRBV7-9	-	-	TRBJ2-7	CASSLAADYEQYF	TGTGCCAGCAGCTTAGCGGCCGACTACGAGCAGTACTTC
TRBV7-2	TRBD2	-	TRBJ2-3	CASSLAPSGGRGDTQYF	TGTGCCAGCAGCTTAGCGCCTAGCGGGGGGCGGGGGGATACGCAGTATTTT
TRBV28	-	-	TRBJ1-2	CASSIQVYYGYTF	TGTGCCAGCAGCATACAGGTCTACTATGGCTACACCTTC
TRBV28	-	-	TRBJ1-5	CASTNPLNQPQHF	TGTGCCAGCACGAACCCCCTAAATCAGCCCCAGCATTTT
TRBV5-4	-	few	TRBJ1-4	CASSLSQDNEKLFF	TGTGCCAGCAGCTTGTCCCAGGATAATGAAAAACTGTTTTTT
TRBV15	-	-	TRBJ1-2	CATSKGGKDYGYTF	TGTGCCACCAGCAAGGGGGGGAAGGACTATGGCTACACCTTC
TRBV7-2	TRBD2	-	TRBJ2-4	CASSLGRGVAKNIQYF	TGTGCCAGCAGCTTAGGACGGGGGGTAGCCAAAAACATTCAGTACTTC
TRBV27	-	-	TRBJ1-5	CASSLQGSRNQPQHF	TGTGCCAGCAGTTTACAGGGTTCCCGCAATCAGCCCCAGCATTTT
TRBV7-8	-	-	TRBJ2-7	CASSVASVAYEQYF	TGTGCCAGCAGCGTAGCGTCCGTTGCCTACGAGCAGTACTTC